The 24 T cell receptor beta chains reported below all come from one sample, sequenced in a study of CXCR3-negative and CXCR3-positive naive CD8 T cells. Findings and limits, study-wide: In CXCR3-positive naive cells, the TRB CDR3s were more hydrophobic than in CXCR3-negative naive cells.

Through 5' RACE with UMI labels, the TRB cDNA libraries were prepared. TCRdb re-called the 5' RACE reads; one entry per CDR3 protein, DNA not given. The sample table includes 85,000 to 130,000 distinct CDR3 sequences. These receptors are not linked to any known antigen. Sequencing was done on a sample of naive CXCR3+ CD8+ T cells from blood. Subset denoted: CD45RO-CCR7+CD27+CD95- naive CD8+ T cells expressing CXCR3 (TNR3+). Every receptor here comes from a human donor in good health. Some clones in this sample may be carry-over from other donors' samples.

The rearrangement uses TRBV29-1 and TRBJ2-7; TCRdb names TRBD1, which stays unverified in the absence of DNA. CDR1 is SQVTM and CDR2 is ANQGSEA in the germline V gene. This CDR3 comprises 15 residues. CDR3: CSVEPLADPYEEQYF.

The chain combines TRBV4-2 with TRBJ2-7; TCRdb's D call of TRBD2 is untestable without DNA. This CDR3 comprises 15 residues. Germline lookup yields CDR1 LGHNA and CDR2 YNFKEQ. The CDR3: CASSQDPGLNYEQYF.

The V gene is TRBV11-2, the J gene TRBJ2-1. The V gene's germline CDR1 is SGHAT and CDR2 FQNNGV. This CDR3 spans 12 amino acids. The CDR3 loop is CASSLGVNEQFF.

V gene TRBV3-1 combines with J gene TRBJ1-1. Germline CDR1 and CDR2: LGHDT and YNNKEL (reference sequence). The CDR3 loop spans 17 amino acids. CDR3 in amino acids: CASSQEFSPSENTEAFF.

The chain uses TRBV7-9 and TRBJ1-1; TCRdb selects TRBD1, and the lack of DNA leaves this call unchecked. The CDR3 length is 15 residues. Germline CDR1 reads SEHNR; CDR2 reads FQNEAQ (reference sequence). CDR3 amino acids: CASSPLDSTGTEAFF.

The J gene is TRBJ2-2, the V gene TRBV29-1; TCRdb calls TRBD2, which cannot be checked without DNA. Germline V gives CDR1 SQVTM, CDR2 ANQGSEA. The CDR3 consists of 14 residues. The CDR3: CSVLGTRTAGELFF.

CDR3: CASSVLDTPGPQREQFF. J is TRBJ2-1 and V is TRBV9; as DNA is missing, the TRBD1 call by TCRdb cannot be tested. The CDR3 has 17 amino acids. Germline lookup yields CDR1 SGDLS and CDR2 YYNGEE. The full variable domain, in which reference TRBV9 and TRBJ2-1 provide the parts outside the CDR3, is DSGVTQTPKHLITATGQRVTLRCSPRSGDLSVYWYQQSLDQGLQFLIQYYNGEERAKGNILERFSAQQFPDLHSELNLSSLELGDSALYFCASSVLDTPGPQREQFFGPGTRLTVL.

The rearrangement links TRBV6-6 to TRBJ2-7; TCRdb returns TRBD2, unconfirmable since there is no DNA. The CDR3 is made up of 12 amino acids. Germline loops: CDR1 MNHNY, CDR2 SVGAGI (reference sequence). CDR3 loop: CASRDFAYEQYF.

The rearrangement joins TRBV7-7 to TRBJ2-2. Germline V gene data show CDR1 as SSHAT and CDR2 as FNYEAQ (reference sequence). The CDR3 contains 15 residues. The CDR3 sequence: CASSHGPLGTGELFF. Variable domain in full (rest from reference TRBV7-7 and TRBJ2-2): GAGVSQSPRYKVTKRGQDVTLRCDPISSHATLYWYQQALGQGPEFLTYFNYEAQPDKSGLPSDRFSAERPEGSISTLTIQRTEQRDSAMYRCASSHGPLGTGELFFGEGSRLTVL.

The J gene is TRBJ2-3, the V gene TRBV11-3; TCRdb gives TRBD2 as the D gene, but with no DNA this cannot be confirmed. Germline V gives CDR1 SGHNT, CDR2 YENEEA. This CDR3 is 15 amino acids long. The CDR3 reads CASSPGTSGTDTQYF. The whole variable domain, filled in from reference TRBV11-3 and TRBJ2-3, reads EAGVVQSPRYKIIEKKQPVAFWCNPISGHNTLYWYLQNLGQGPELLIRYENEEAVDDSQLPKDRFSAERLKGVDSTLKIQPAELGDSAVYLCASSPGTSGTDTQYFGPGTRLTVL.

V usage is TRBV25-1 and J usage is TRBJ2-7. Germline V gene sequence: CDR1 MGHDK, CDR2 SYGVNS. The CDR3 sequence is 12 residues long. CDR3 residues: CASGTGVYEQYF.

V is TRBV12-3 or TRBV12-4 and J is TRBJ2-3. This CDR3 is 14 amino acids long. The CDR3 reads CASSSDTSTDTQYF.

V and J are TRBV20-1 and TRBJ2-5; TCRdb selects TRBD1, and the lack of DNA leaves this call unchecked. The CDR3 extends over 15 amino acids. CDR1 and CDR2 from the germline V gene are DFQATT and SNEGSKA (reference sequence). CDR3 in amino acids: CSARARDHLEETQYF.

The chain joins TRBV4-2 to TRBJ2-7; as DNA is missing, the TRBD1 call by TCRdb cannot be tested. The CDR3 runs 17 residues. Germline loops: CDR1 LGHNA, CDR2 YNFKEQ. CDR3 in amino acids: CASSQEGGPGTSYEQYF.

The genes are TRBV7-2 and TRBJ2-1. This CDR3 is built from 13 residues. Germline V gives CDR1 SGHTA, CDR2 FQGNSA. The CDR3 region is CASSSGPVHEQFF.

The chain carries TRBV11-2 and TRBJ2-1; TCRdb indicates TRBD2, and absent DNA this call remains unverified. The V gene's germline CDR1 is SGHAT and CDR2 FQNNGV. CDR3 length: 16 residues. The CDR3: CASSQGTVGGRNEQFF.

The chain links TRBV12-3 or TRBV12-4 to TRBJ2-3. The CDR3 totals 11 residues. The CDR3: CASRYTDTQYF.

The chain recombines TRBV7-9 with TRBJ2-1; TCRdb designates TRBD1, a call that cannot be tested without DNA. CDR1 SEHNR and CDR2 FQNEAQ come from the germline V gene (reference sequence). The CDR3 covers 15 residues. The CDR3 spells CASSLRGSSGNEQFF.

This chain uses TRBV7-9 with TRBJ1-1; the TRBD1 assignment by TCRdb is unverifiable without DNA. The germline CDR1 and CDR2 sequences are SEHNR and FQNEAQ (reference sequence). This CDR3 comprises 15 residues. CDR3 residues: CASSGTGTINTEAFF.

J is TRBJ1-1 and V is TRBV7-9. Germline CDR1 reads SEHNR; CDR2 reads FQNEAQ (reference sequence). This CDR3 has 16 amino acids. CDR3 sequence: CASSSSFRISNTEAFF.

This chain uses TRBV29-1 with TRBJ1-1; TCRdb lists TRBD1, though no DNA is available to test this call. CDR3 size: 17 residues. CDR1 and CDR2 from the germline V gene are SQVTM and ANQGSEA. CDR3 protein: CSVVHANSTGMNTEAFF.

V is TRBV9 and J is TRBJ2-7; TCRdb indicates TRBD2, and absent DNA this call remains unverified. This CDR3 region has 13 residues. CDR1 and CDR2 from the germline V gene are SGDLS and YYNGEE. The CDR3 sequence is CASSRGNTYEQYF.

The chain couples TRBV7-9 to TRBJ2-3. The CDR3 has 12 residues. Germline CDR1 reads SEHNR; CDR2 reads FQNEAQ (reference sequence). CDR3 sequence: CASSVTLDTQYF.

CDR3: CAWRWGGQATEAFF. This sequence joins TRBV30 and TRBJ1-1. From germline, CDR1 is GTSNPN and CDR2 SVGIG (reference sequence). The CDR3 is made up of 14 amino acids.